This passage covers 27 T cell receptor beta chains from one sample sequenced in a study of T-cell reconstitution after alpha-beta-depleted transplantation in children. Library preparation (for TCRbeta) was performed with unique molecular identifiers. TCRdb recomputed calls from the PCR reads with MiXCR, one row per CDR3 protein. The sample has 450,000 to 600,000 distinct CDR3 sequences, 15% to 20% seen once. The sequencing used PBMCs from the stem cell graft donor, collected from the stem cell graft. The receptor source for this set is a human donor who donated a stem cell graft to a child with acute lymphoblastic leukemia.

In the case of this clonotype: This may come from a read error, since a much larger clone is one base off. The rearrangement uses TRBV29-1 and TRBJ2-7; 8 bases are shared with TRBD1. The CDR3 extends over 12 amino acids. CDR1 and CDR2 from the germline V gene are SQVTM and ANQGSEA. The CDR3 bases are TGCAGCGGGACAGGGCTTTCCTACGAGCGGTACTTC. This sequence encodes CSGTGLSYERYF.

This clonotype came up many times. The CDR3 loop reads CAISEDPRGRSYEQYF. For the CDR3, the DNA is TGTGCCATCAGTGAGGATCCCAGGGGGCGTTCCTACGAGCAGTACTTC. This chain links TRBV10-3 with TRBJ2-7; 8 bases are a match to TRBD1. CDR1 and CDR2 from the germline V gene are ENHRY and SYGVKD. Germline trimming cut 2 bases from V and 1 base from J; bases unmatched to any gene: 7. The CDR3 length is 16 residues.

The V call is TRBV24-1, the J call TRBJ2-3; D is perhaps TRBD1 or TRBD2 (5 bases each). With 5 bases removed from V and 2 bases from J, the gap between germline ends came to 19 bases. The CDR3 has 17 amino acids. Germline-derived CDR1 and CDR2 are KGHDR and SFDVKD. The CDR3: CATSGISRDRITDTQYF. The CDR3 DNA sequence: TGTGCCACCAGTGGCATATCCCGGGACCGAATCACAGATACGCAGTATTTT.

The V gene is TRBV13, the J gene TRBJ1-5; D possibly corresponds to TRBD1 (6 bases). Between the trimmed V and J ends, which lost 0 bases and 0 bases, there was a span of 6 bases. From germline, CDR1 is PRHDT and CDR2 FYEKMQ (reference sequence). CDR3 length: 15 residues. Written as DNA, the CDR3 is TGTGCCAGCAGCTTAGGGGGACATAGCAATCAGCCCCAGCATTTT. Translated: CASSLGGHSNQPQHF.

The chain combines TRBV25-1 with TRBJ2-2, with 12 bases that match TRBD1. V lost 2 bases to trimming and J lost 8 bases; unmatched junction nucleotides: 6. In germline, CDR1 is MGHDK, CDR2 SYGVNS. The CDR3 is 16 amino acids. The CDR3 nucleotides read TGTGCCAGCAGTGAAGGGACAGGGGGCGAATTTGGGGAGCTGTTTTTT. It yields the protein CASSEGTGGEFGELFF. The variable domain in full, with the rest retrieved from reference TRBV25-1 and TRBJ2-2, is EADIYQTPRYLVIGTGKKITLECSQTMGHDKMYWYQQDPGMELHLIHYSYGVNSTEKGDLSSESTVSRIRTEHFPLTLESARPSHTSQYLCASSEGTGGEFGELFFGEGSRLTVL.

This clonotype has a handful of counts. The rearrangement joins TRBV5-1 to TRBJ1-3; a weak D match, TRBD1 (5 bases). With 0 bases removed from V and 4 bases from J, the gap between germline ends came to 11 bases. The CDR3 runs 15 residues. CDR1 and CDR2 from the germline V gene are SGHRS and YFSETQ. The CDR3 DNA sequence: TGCGCCAGCAGCTTGGGACAGAAGAAAGGAAACACCATATATTTT. Residues: CASSLGQKKGNTIYF.

This clonotype came up a few times. Just one base apart from a much larger clone, this may be a read error. The V and J genes are TRBV5-1 and TRBJ1-5; TRBD1 agrees at 7 bases. CDR1 and CDR2 (germline): SGHRS, YFSETQ. The CDR3 runs to 14 residues. The CDR3 region is CASSLEGGNHPQHF. CDR3 coding DNA: TGCGCCAGCAGCTTGGAAGGGGGCAATCACCCCCAGCATTTT.

This clonotype was seen a handful of times. This chain links TRBV9 with TRBJ2-1; D is ambiguous. This CDR3 has 15 residues. Trimming took off 0 bases at V and 4 bases at J, with 11 bases between the two ends. Germline V gene sequence: CDR1 SGDLS, CDR2 YYNGEE. This CDR3 reads CASSVGRAAYNEQFF. The CDR3 DNA reads as TGTGCCAGCAGCGTAGGACGGGCCGCTTACAATGAGCAGTTCTTC.

This clonotype has a handful of counts. The CDR3 nucleotides read TGTGCCAGCAGTGTGGCTAGCGGCTCCCAAGAGACCCAGTACTTC. This codes for CASSVASGSQETQYF. The J gene is TRBJ2-5, the V gene TRBV6-4; 7 nucleotides agree with TRBD2. CDR3 length: 15 residues. Germline trimming cut 4 bases from V and 1 base from J; bases unmatched to any gene: 6. The V gene's germline CDR1 is MRHNA and CDR2 SNTAGT.

A remark on this clonotype: An end of the junction does not agree with germline; a read error may underlie this. The CDR3 nucleotides read TGCTGTGCTAGAGATTTAGAGGGAACTTACACTGAAGCTTTCTTT. This translates into CCARDLEGTYTEAFF. The rearrangement joins TRBV20-1 to TRBJ1-1; D call uncertain. Looked up from germline, CDR1 is DFQATT and CDR2 is SNEGSKA (reference sequence). The CDR3 has 15 amino acids.

This clonotype was found a few times. This chain uses TRBV7-9 with TRBJ1-1; D not certain. The CDR3 contains 13 residues. The V and J ends lost 2 bases and 3 bases respectively, with 7 bases between them. Germline CDR1 SEHNR, CDR2 FQNEAQ (reference sequence). The CDR3 sequence is CASSLWADTEAFF. The CDR3 bases are TGTGCCAGCAGCTTATGGGCAGACACTGAAGCTTTCTTT. Supplemented by reference TRBV7-9 and TRBJ1-1, the full variable domain reads DTGVSQNPRHKITKRGQNVTFRCDPISEHNRLYWYRQTLGQGPEFLTYFQNEAQLEKSRLLSDRFSAERPKGSFSTLEIQRTEQGDSAMYLCASSLWADTEAFFGQGTRLTVV.

This clonotype occurred a few times. The chain combines TRBV11-2 with TRBJ1-1; maybe TRBD1 (5 bases). The CDR3 loop spans 13 amino acids. Germline CDR1 reads SGHAT; CDR2 reads FQNNGV. V lost 6 bases, J lost 5 bases, and 13 bases lay in between. CDR3 amino acids: CASRLGGGTEAFF. Here the CDR3 DNA reads TGTGCCAGCAGATTGGGGGGAGGGACTGAAGCTTTCTTT.

This clonotype has a handful of counts. The J gene is TRBJ2-3, the V gene TRBV6-2 or TRBV6-3; D may be TRBD1 or TRBD2 (5 bases each). CDR1 is MNHEY and CDR2 is SVGEGT in the germline V gene. This CDR3 contains 14 residues. Trimming left V 8 bases short and J 6 bases short, with 18 bases between. The CDR3 DNA reads TGTGCCAGCGGGTACGGGACGAGGGGTGATACGCAGTATTTT. Amino acid sequence: CASGYGTRGDTQYF.

This clonotype occurred a few times. The chain uses TRBV27 and TRBJ2-7, with D hard to call. Trimming stripped 4 bases from V and 2 bases from J, with 18 bases between. Per germline, CDR1 MNHEY and CDR2 SMNVEV (reference sequence). The CDR3 extends over 16 amino acids. The CDR3 protein is CASSSPARKYPYEQYF. The CDR3 DNA reads TGTGCCAGCAGTTCCCCGGCTCGGAAGTACCCCTACGAGCAGTACTTC.

Comment on this clonotype: One end of the junction does not line up with germline, which may come from a read error. The gene calls are TRBV7-6 and TRBJ2-7, with 8 bases fitting TRBD1. CDR3 size: 15 residues. The V gene's germline CDR1 is SGHVS and CDR2 FNYEAQ. DNA of the CDR3: TGTGCCAGCAGCTTAGCAGACAGGGGAGACTACGAGCATTACTTC. Residues: CASSLADRGDYEHYF.

The chain has TRBV7-9 and TRBJ1-1; no reliable D call. CDR3 length: 15 residues. Germline loops: CDR1 SEHNR, CDR2 FQNEAQ (reference sequence). Trimming took 3 bases from V and 1 from J, leaving 12 bases between them. DNA for the CDR3: TGTGCCAGCAGCTTTTTAAGGCAGGAGAACACTGAAGCTTTCTTT. Its protein is CASSFLRQENTEAFF.

This clonotype was counted between two and nine times. This chain links TRBV10-2 with TRBJ2-7, with D perhaps given as TRBD1 or TRBD2 (5 bases each). CDR1 and CDR2 from the germline V gene are WSHSY and SAAADI. The CDR3 loop spans 13 amino acids. The V gene lost 8 bases and the J gene lost 2 bases, with 13 bases spanning the gap. Here the CDR3 reads CASAPGLPYEQYF. The CDR3 DNA follows: TGCGCCAGCGCTCCGGGGCTGCCCTACGAGCAGTACTTC.

The sample holds a few counts of this clonotype. The rearrangement joins TRBV15 to TRBJ2-5; 11 nucleotides align to TRBD2. The CDR3 spans 14 residues. In germline, CDR1 is LNHNV, CDR2 YYDKDF (reference sequence). The junction had 5 bases not matched to a gene; V was cut back by 7 bases and J by 4 bases. DNA for the CDR3: TGTGCCACCACCTACGGACTAGCGGGAGAGACCCAGTACTTC. Translation gives CATTYGLAGETQYF.

The V gene is TRBV9, the J gene TRBJ1-1, with D perhaps matching TRBD1 (6 bases). The germline V and J ends were trimmed by 2 bases and 5 bases, with 10 bases remaining between them. The CDR3 contains 13 residues. Germline assignment: CDR1 SGDLS and CDR2 YYNGEE. CDR3 region: CASSVQGPTEAFF. Written as DNA, the CDR3 is TGTGCCAGCAGCGTCCAGGGGCCAACTGAAGCTTTCTTT.

The chain combines TRBV29-1 with TRBJ2-6; D uncertain. V was cut by 4 bases and J by 1 base, with 5 bases left in between. Per germline, CDR1 SQVTM and CDR2 ANQGSEA. The CDR3 covers 13 residues. CDR3 coding DNA: TGCAGCGTTGCCCAGTCTGGGGCCAACGTCCTGACTTTC. As protein: CSVAQSGANVLTF.

This clonotype has a handful of counts. This sequence joins TRBV29-1 and TRBJ2-2; D remains unclear. Germline CDR1 reads SQVTM; CDR2 reads ANQGSEA. The V and J ends lost 5 bases and 5 bases respectively, with 9 bases between them. The CDR3 runs 12 residues. CDR3 bases: TGCAGCGTTCCCGTCCTGACCGGGGAGCTGTTTTTT. This sequence encodes CSVPVLTGELFF.

The chain is built from TRBV4-2 and TRBJ1-1; a weak D match, TRBD1 (5 bases). The CDR3 covers 15 residues. The germline V gene has CDR1 LGHNA and CDR2 YNFKEQ. Trimming took off 4 bases at V and 7 bases at J, with 19 bases between the two ends. The CDR3 DNA follows: TGTGCCAGCAGCCCCCGCCGAACGGTTGGACATGAAGCTTTCTTT. Residues: CASSPRRTVGHEAFF.

This clonotype was detected only a few times. The chain links TRBV12-3 or TRBV12-4 to TRBJ2-3, with D unresolved. Between the trimmed V and J ends, which lost 5 bases and 11 bases, there was a span of 14 bases. This CDR3 is built from 12 residues. In DNA, the CDR3 is TGTGCCAGCAGTGAGGCGTCAGCAAGGCAGTATTTT. It encodes CASSEASARQYF.

This clonotype has ten or more counts. The chain joins TRBV5-6 to TRBJ2-3; TRBD2 matches at 9 bases. The germline gives CDR1 SGHDT, CDR2 YYEEEE. V was pared by 1 base and J by 2 bases, with 5 bases of the junction left unmatched. There are 16 residues in the CDR3. The CDR3 region is CASSLQLAGFTDTQYF. CDR3 coding DNA: TGTGCCAGCAGCTTGCAACTAGCGGGCTTCACAGATACGCAGTATTTT.

This chain joins TRBV5-3 and TRBJ1-1; D is perhaps TRBD1 (6 bases). TRBV5-3 is flagged as an ORF with uncertain function. The CDR3 extends over 14 amino acids. Trimming removed 3 bases from V and 9 bases from J, with 18 bases in between. In nucleotides, the CDR3 is TGTGCCAGAAGCTCCAAACAGGGAGAAGCTCAAGCTTTCTTT. This sequence encodes CARSSKQGEAQAFF.

V usage is TRBV5-1 and J usage is TRBJ2-1, with no clear D. Trimming took off 4 bases at V and 2 bases at J, with 10 bases between the two ends. The V gene's germline CDR1 is SGHRS and CDR2 YFSETQ. This CDR3 contains 14 residues. The CDR3, as DNA: TGCGCCAGCAGCGTGGACGGCGCCTACAATGAGCAGTTCTTC. The encoded protein is CASSVDGAYNEQFF.

This clonotype has only a few counts. The chain is built from TRBV9 and TRBJ2-7; 7 bases fit TRBD1. CDR3 length equals 13 residues. Trimming cost V 5 bases and J 2 bases; bases outside gene matches: 4. Germline values: CDR1 SGDLS, CDR2 YYNGEE. As DNA, the CDR3 is TGTGCCAGCAGTGAGGGGACAGCCTACGAGCAGTACTTC. This translates into CASSEGTAYEQYF.